This T cell receptor (beta chain) is from a study of PD-1 blockade in mismatch repair-deficient tumors. Study-level information: Patients had about 13 mismatch repair-deficient cancer types and were previously treated and progressing. General study points: Rapid post-treatment expansion, then contraction, generally preceding radiologic response, marked tumor-resident clones.

Assay used: immunoSEQ multiplex PCR; TCRdb lists only in-frame clones, some missing. The sample includes roughly 120,000 clones, about 88% of them seen just once. TCR sequencing covered a few patients who responded to pembrolizumab. The CDR3 loop spans 14 amino acids. V dropped 8 bases and J dropped 2; count of bases not matched to a gene: 8. Germline CDR1 MNHEY, CDR2 SMNVEV (reference sequence). In the case of this clone: Its target is unknown.

This specimen consisted of peripheral blood, obtained approximately 71 weeks after starting pembrolizumab. The chain uses TRBV27 and TRBJ2-7; 8 bases fit TRBD1. This receptor was obtained from an adult with mismatch repair-deficient cancer. In DNA form, the CDR3 reads TGTGCCAGCCAGACCGGGACAGGAGCCTACGAGCAGTACTTC. Protein product: CASQTGTGAYEQYF.